This TCR beta chain is drawn from a study of cytomegalovirus exposure and HLA in healthy donors. General study results and limits: Being productive about 90% or about 30% of the time was typical of most TCR beta V segments in an earlier analysis. What TCR beta sequences reportedly achieved was accurate prediction of HLA-A and HLA-B alleles in most subjects. Exclusion applied to some V segments, including TRBV6-2 and TRBV6-3, as they were indistinguishable.

PCR primers comprised 60 Vbeta and 13 Jbeta primers. Sequencing used immunoSEQ multiplex PCR; TCRdb keeps in-frame clones, though not all of them. The data hold 100,000 to 150,000 clones, with roughly four fifths observed a single time. This CDR3 has 12 residues. Germline V gene lookup returns CDR1 SGHNT and CDR2 YYREEE (reference sequence). V gave up 3 bases and J gave up 7 bases; unmatched junction bases: 3. On this clone: What it recognizes is unknown.

Sequences were obtained from PBMCs. The chain is built from TRBV5-4 and TRBJ1-1; 7 nucleotides align to TRBD1. This clonotype was sampled from a female donor in good health and CMV-seropositive. CDR3 nucleotides: TGTGCCAGCAGCTGGGACAGAAATGAAGCTTTCTTT. Translating it yields CASSWDRNEAFF.